The 31 T cell receptor beta chains in this list originate from one sample, sequenced in a study of T cell clones after liver transplantation. The data were produced by immunoSEQ multiplex PCR, yet TCRdb's version contains in-frame clones alone and is incomplete. The sample lists roughly 100,000 clones, about 81% occurring once. The sample here was CD4+ T cells from blood, taken before liver transplant. All receptors come from a human donor who received a liver transplant.

The chain couples TRBV9 to TRBJ2-1; D possibly corresponds to TRBD2 (6 bases). Germline CDR1 is SGDLS and CDR2 is YYNGEE. The CDR3 totals 11 residues. The ends were cut back, 4 bases at V and 8 bases at J, with 7 bases in the middle. The CDR3 nucleotides are TGTGCCAGCAGCTGGGAGGATGAGCAGTTCTTC. This codes for CASSWEDEQFF.

This chain links TRBV5-6 with TRBJ1-3; possibly TRBD1 for D (5 bases). In germline, CDR1 is SGHDT, CDR2 YYEEEE. The CDR3 runs to 16 residues. Trimming took off 2 bases at V and 2 bases at J, with 14 bases between the two ends. CDR3 residues: CASSFGGLGPGNTIYF. The CDR3 DNA reads TGTGCCAGCAGCTTCGGGGGTTTGGGGCCTGGAAACACCATATATTTT.

This chain uses TRBV7-2 with TRBJ2-5; D is uncertain. Germline CDR1 is SGHTA and CDR2 is FQGNSA. The V gene lost 1 base and the J gene lost 5 bases, with 11 bases spanning the gap. The CDR3 has 14 residues. For the CDR3, the DNA is TGTGCCAGCAGCTTAGTCGCTGGCAAGGAGACCCAGTACTTC. Translation gives CASSLVAGKETQYF.

This clone was detected once. This chain uses TRBV6-6 with TRBJ1-1; 8 bases are a match to TRBD1. In germline, CDR1 is MNHNY, CDR2 SVGAGI (reference sequence). The CDR3 has 14 residues. V was clipped by 5 bases and J by 7 bases; unmatched bases: 9. The CDR3 nucleotides read TGTGCCAGCAGTCACAGGGGGGAGAACCTTGAAGCTTTCTTT. It is translated as CASSHRGENLEAFF.

This sequence joins TRBV18 and TRBJ1-5, with 7 bases aligning to TRBD1. CDR1 is KGHSH and CDR2 is LQKENI in the germline V gene. Trimming removed 3 bases from V and 3 bases from J; junction bases left unmatched: 8. CDR3 length: 16 residues. In DNA form, the CDR3 reads TGTGCCAGCTCACCGACGACAGGGCGGAACAATCAGCCCCAGCATTTT. This translates into CASSPTTGRNNQPQHF.

This chain uses TRBV7-3 with TRBJ2-3; 7 positions agree with TRBD1. The CDR3 extends over 17 amino acids. The germline V gene has CDR1 SGHTA and CDR2 FQGTGA. With 4 bases clipped from V and 1 base from J, the junction kept 11 bases outside the gene matches. CDR3 coding DNA: TGTGCCAGCAGCTCATCAGGGGGAATGCTAGGCACAGATACGCAGTATTTT. This encodes CASSSSGGMLGTDTQYF.

This clone turned up a few times. The genes are TRBV6-5 and TRBJ2-1; 9 nucleotides agree with TRBD2. The ends lost 6 bases at V and 6 bases at J; junction bases unmatched: 9. CDR3 length: 15 residues. CDR1 MNHEY and CDR2 SVGAGI come from the germline V gene. The chain's CDR3 is CASRRTSADFNEQFF. The CDR3 nucleotides are TGTGCCAGCAGGAGGACTAGCGCGGACTTCAATGAGCAGTTCTTC.

The chain combines TRBV2 with TRBJ2-3; D might be TRBD2 (5 bases). The CDR3 spans 14 residues. Germline values: CDR1 SNHLY, CDR2 FYNNEI. V was trimmed by 4 bases and J by 1 base, leaving 9 bases between them. The CDR3 nucleotides are TGTGCCAGCAGTGCGACCGGGGGCACAGATACGCAGTATTTT. Encoded protein: CASSATGGTDTQYF.

V usage is TRBV27 and J usage is TRBJ1-2; TRBD1 aligns across 12 bases. The V gene end was trimmed by 3 bases and the J gene end by 1 base; junction bases not matched to a gene: 12. CDR3 length equals 19 residues. Germline V gene data show CDR1 as MNHEY and CDR2 as SMNVEV (reference sequence). The CDR3 nucleotides are TGTGCCAGCAGTTTCCTGTCCGGGACAGGGGGCGCGAGTAACTATGGCTACACCTTC. It is translated as CASSFLSGTGGASNYGYTF.

The sample holds one count of this clone. The gene calls are TRBV6-1 and TRBJ2-2; 7 bases fit TRBD1. J lost 7 bases, V lost 8 bases, and 13 bases had no gene match. The CDR3 loop spans 15 amino acids. The V gene's germline CDR1 is MNHNS and CDR2 SASEGT. CDR3 region: CASHTIGGRVGELFF. DNA for the CDR3: TGTGCCAGCCATACGATAGGGGGCCGTGTCGGGGAGCTGTTTTTT.

The CDR3 spells CASSLSASGNTIYF. CDR3 sequence (DNA): TGTGCCAGCAGCTTGTCCGCCTCTGGAAACACCATATATTTT. This chain uses TRBV5-6 with TRBJ1-3; D uncertain. The ends were cut back, 1 base at V and 0 bases at J, with 5 bases in the middle. The germline V gene has CDR1 SGHDT and CDR2 YYEEEE. CDR3 length equals 14 residues.

The genes are TRBV27 and TRBJ2-3; D possibly corresponds to TRBD2 (7 bases). V was trimmed by 5 bases and J by 4 bases, leaving 19 bases between them. Germline assignment: CDR1 MNHEY and CDR2 SMNVEV (reference sequence). The CDR3 runs 16 residues. Here the CDR3 DNA reads TGTGCCAGCAGTCCCCTAGGAGCGGGACATCCAGATACGCAGTATTTT. Residues: CASSPLGAGHPDTQYF.

This chain joins TRBV5-4 and TRBJ1-1; D may be TRBD1 (5 bases). The CDR3 covers 15 residues. Per germline, CDR1 SGHNT and CDR2 YYREEE (reference sequence). Trimming left V 0 bases short and J 0 bases short, with 9 bases between. For the CDR3, the DNA is TGTGCCAGCAGCTTGGTGGGGCAGGTGAACACTGAAGCTTTCTTT. Its translation is CASSLVGQVNTEAFF.

This chain connects TRBV7-9 to TRBJ1-1, with 10 bases identical to TRBD1. Germline V gene lookup returns CDR1 SEHNR and CDR2 FQNEAQ (reference sequence). The CDR3 runs 15 residues. The V gene end was trimmed by 7 bases and the J gene end by 0 bases; junction bases not matched to a gene: 5. The CDR3 loop reads CASTRDRGMNTEAFF. CDR3 nucleotide sequence: TGTGCCAGCACCCGGGACAGGGGAATGAACACTGAAGCTTTCTTT.

CDR3 in amino acids: CASSGRGGSRGLSPLHF. Here the CDR3 DNA reads TGTGCCAGCAGCGGGAGAGGGGGCAGTCGGGGGCTTTCACCCCTCCACTTT. The V gene is TRBV5-4, the J gene TRBJ1-6; 7 nucleotides align to TRBD1. Germline V CDR1 and CDR2: SGHNT, YYREEE (reference sequence). The CDR3 runs 17 residues. V gave up 4 bases and J gave up 9 bases; unmatched junction bases: 16.

The genes are TRBV15 and TRBJ2-1, with 8 bases fitting TRBD2. V shed 1 base and J 7 bases; nucleotides not matched to a gene: 3. Germline-derived CDR1 and CDR2 are LNHNV and YYDKDF (reference sequence). This CDR3 is 14 amino acids long. CDR3: CATSRGASGNEQFF. The CDR3 DNA is TGTGCCACCAGCAGAGGAGCTAGCGGGAATGAGCAGTTCTTC.

This chain links TRBV7-2 with TRBJ1-4; D is unclear. Trimming stripped 5 bases from V and 8 bases from J, with 18 bases between. This CDR3 region has 15 residues. CDR1 and CDR2 from the germline V gene are SGHTA and FQGNSA. In DNA form, the CDR3 reads TGTGCCAGCAGCCCTCGGGTGAAGGCTGGAGAAAAACTGTTTTTT. It yields the protein CASSPRVKAGEKLFF.

This chain connects TRBV6-4 to TRBJ2-1; TRBD1 agrees at 7 bases. Germline V lookup: CDR1 MRHNA, CDR2 SNTAGT. Trimming at V came to 8 bases and at J to 9 bases, leaving 10 bases not matched to a gene. The CDR3 spans 13 residues. The CDR3 loop is CASSDRANSEQFF. The DNA of the CDR3 is TGTGCCAGCTCCGACAGGGCGAACAGTGAGCAGTTCTTC.

The J gene is TRBJ2-2, the V gene TRBV7-2, with 7 nucleotides matching TRBD2. The V segment lost 3 bases and the J segment 4 bases; nucleotides outside the gene matches: 2. Germline values: CDR1 SGHTA, CDR2 FQGNSA. The length of the CDR3 is 14 residues. The CDR3 region has the DNA TGTGCCAGCAGCTTGACTAGCAGCACCGGGGAGCTGTTTTTT. Protein product: CASSLTSSTGELFF.

The chain combines TRBV12-5 with TRBJ2-1, with D possibly being TRBD1 (6 bases). V was shortened by 0 bases and J by 4 bases, with 16 bases between the two germline ends. Germline V gene lookup returns CDR1 LGHNT and CDR2 FRNRAP. The CDR3 length is 17 residues. In nucleotides, the CDR3 is TGTGCTAGTGGTTTGGTACAACTGGGACAAGTATACAATGAGCAGTTCTTC. As protein: CASGLVQLGQVYNEQFF.

The CDR3 here is CASSETLGGSGANVLTF. Here the CDR3 DNA reads TGTGCCAGCAGTGAAACCTTGGGAGGTTCTGGGGCCAACGTCCTGACTTTC. V usage is TRBV2 and J usage is TRBJ2-6, with a tentative D call TRBD2 (6 bases). The CDR3 runs 17 residues. CDR1 is SNHLY and CDR2 is FYNNEI in the germline V gene. The V end was cut by 2 bases, the J end by 1 base, with 12 bases between.

This rearrangement joins TRBV11-2 to TRBJ2-7; D may be TRBD1 (5 bases). In germline, CDR1 is SGHAT, CDR2 FQNNGV. V was cut by 3 bases and J by 5 bases, with 20 bases left in between. The CDR3 is 16 amino acids. CDR3 sequence reads: CASSFDRPSLGDEQYF. In DNA form, the CDR3 reads TGTGCCAGCAGCTTCGATAGACCCTCTTTAGGGGACGAGCAGTACTTC.

Turning to this clone: A junction boundary mismatches the germline segment, possibly from a read error. The chain joins TRBV15 to TRBJ2-5, with D maybe TRBD1 (6 bases). CDR1 LNHNV and CDR2 YYDKDF come from the germline V gene (reference sequence). The CDR3 length is 12 residues. DNA of the CDR3: TGTGCCACCAGCAGGGATGGACAGTTCCTGAACTTC. This sequence encodes CATSRDGQFLNF.

By its share, this clone is medium-sized. The CDR3, as DNA: TGCGCCAGCAGCCGTGGGACAGGGCGAGCTTTCTTT. The encoded protein is CASSRGTGRAFF. The chain links TRBV4-1 to TRBJ1-1; 9 bases line up with TRBD1. This CDR3 spans 12 amino acids. V gave up 4 bases and J gave up 10 bases; unmatched junction bases: 4. Per germline, CDR1 MGHRA and CDR2 YSYEKL.

This clone was seen more than once but under ten times. The genes are TRBV9 and TRBJ2-5; TRBD2 matches at 8 bases. CDR3 size: 15 residues. Germline V gene sequence: CDR1 SGDLS, CDR2 YYNGEE. V dropped 1 base and J dropped 1; count of bases not matched to a gene: 3. CDR3 sequence reads: CASSVQAGAQETQYF. CDR3 nucleotides: TGTGCCAGCAGCGTACAAGCGGGGGCCCAAGAGACCCAGTACTTC.

The chain links TRBV6-6 to TRBJ1-5; D is ambiguous. This CDR3 region has 15 residues. Trimming took 4 bases from V and 4 from J, leaving 14 bases between them. Germline assignment: CDR1 MNHNY and CDR2 SVGAGI (reference sequence). CDR3 in amino acids: CASSSRSGVNQPQHF. The CDR3 DNA is TGTGCCAGCAGTTCCCGAAGCGGGGTAAATCAGCCCCAGCATTTT.

This sequence joins TRBV6-5 and TRBJ2-1; TRBD1 agrees at 10 bases. Germline CDR1 reads MNHEY; CDR2 reads SVGAGI. The CDR3 is 15 amino acids. V shed 6 bases, J shed 6 bases, and the junction held 8 bases outside the gene matches. In DNA, the CDR3 is TGTGCCAGCAGCATAACCGGGACAGGGGCCAATGAGCAGTTCTTC. It codes for CASSITGTGANEQFF.

The CDR3 DNA is TGTGCCAGCAGCCGGGCGGGACAGGCCTACGAGCAGTACTTC. Its protein product is CASSRAGQAYEQYF. V and J are TRBV7-2 and TRBJ2-7, with TRBD1 matching 8 bases. Trimming removed 5 bases from V and 2 bases from J; junction bases left unmatched: 5. CDR1 and CDR2 from the germline V gene are SGHTA and FQGNSA. This CDR3 is built from 14 residues.

The V gene is TRBV9, the J gene TRBJ2-1, with a tentative D call TRBD2 (5 bases). CDR3 length equals 17 residues. Trimming took 4 bases from V and 3 from J, leaving 20 bases between them. CDR1 SGDLS and CDR2 YYNGEE come from the germline V gene. This chain's CDR3 is CASSRSSGGGIYNEQFF. In DNA, the CDR3 is TGTGCCAGCAGCCGTTCCAGTGGCGGAGGTATCTACAATGAGCAGTTCTTC.

About this clone itself: This may be a read error, as it is one base from a much larger clone. Other DNA sequences in the sample encode the same CDR3. The gene calls are TRBV28 and TRBJ1-2; D remains unclear. There are 12 residues in the CDR3. V lost 5 bases to trimming and J lost 2 bases, with 6 bases between them. Germline assignment: CDR1 MDHEN and CDR2 SYDVKM. The CDR3 nucleotides are TGTGCCAGCAGTACCGACAACTATGGCTACACCTTC. It yields the protein CASSTDNYGYTF.

The V gene is TRBV28, the J gene TRBJ2-7; the match to TRBD1 covers 11 bases. V shed 6 bases, J shed 5 bases, and the junction held 12 bases outside the gene matches. Germline values: CDR1 MDHEN, CDR2 SYDVKM. CDR3 length equals 16 residues. CDR3 in DNA: TGTGCCAGCAGGCCACCTAGTAGGACAGGGGGCGACGAGCAGTACTTC. Translating it yields CASRPPSRTGGDEQYF.